This T cell receptor beta chain was sequenced during a study of cytomegalovirus exposure and HLA in healthy donors (dated by TCRdb to the late 2010s). Regarding the research as a whole: In an earlier analysis of approximately 640 of the donors, around 290 Gb of sequence data and 117 million unique TCR beta sequences from roughly 180 million T cells were reported. Roughly 300 gigabases of sequencing data and around 80 million unique TCR sequences made up an early release that covered approximately 700 HLA-typed donors. Among the roughly 390 genotyped donors, approximately 77% belonged to the genetic ancestry cluster associated with self-reported Caucasian donors. The aim of the study was to test whether cataloging public T cell receptors could identify signatures of past pathogen exposure. The study used immunosequencing to profile the T cell repertoires of 666 subjects and linked those repertoires to cytomegalovirus serostatus. A separate validation cohort of 100 to 150 different subjects was used in addition to the roughly 720-subject first cohort. To predict cytomegalovirus infection status, the study brought together high-throughput TCR immunosequencing, statistical association of individual TCRs with disease status, and machine learning. To study patterns of TCR occurrence, a later analysis re-analyzed previously published TCR beta repertoires from 666 donors and added high-resolution HLA genotyping. In the later analysis, no new phenotypic data were used to find candidate immune exposures; instead, reliance was placed on TCR beta sequences and their occurrence across donors. An earlier analysis of 587 of the donors used high-throughput TCR beta sequencing to judge whether each TCR beta V gene segment behaved as functional or pseudogenic. Alongside the repertoire data, information on donor age, sex, ethnicity and CMV serostatus was compiled. In a later genetic analysis, genome-wide SNP genotypes for about 65% of the roughly 670 donors were used, and that subset was treated as a discovery cohort. Every repertoire in the discovery cohort had been generated on one and the same sequencing platform. Class I and class II HLA loci were covered by the typing at four-digit resolution. Typing coverage differed by locus: A, B, C, DRB1 and DQB1 were typed in about 629-640 donors, DQA1 in 522, DPA1 in some 600, and DPB1 in about 450. Roughly five DR-DQ haplotypes were handled as single units for association and clustering because linkage in the cohort was strong. Among 300 to 500 genotyped donors of the cohort, an average of around 250,000 unique TCR beta nucleotide sequences was sequenced per donor, of which roughly 17% were non-productive.

The cohort consisted of 600 to 750 healthy bone marrow donors. At the time of sampling, all cohort members were nominally healthy, though unrecorded immune exposures were likely present. The donor tested CMV seronegative and was one of the 352 seronegative cohort members. Each donor provided a peripheral blood sample, and peripheral blood mononuclear cells were used for TCR beta sequencing. The Qiagen DNeasy Blood Extraction Kit was used to extract genomic DNA from the blood cell samples. What the study reported, not specific to this receptor: When HLA alleles, especially DR and DQ, strongly co-occurred, attributing TCR associations to individual alleles was difficult. Broadly in line with IMGT annotations, most TCR beta V segments showed up in productive rearrangements about 90% or about 30% of the time in an earlier analysis of 450 to 600 of the donors. In both the original and validation cohorts, the classifier was reported to diagnose cytomegalovirus status with high specificity and sensitivity. A later analysis found that TCR association rates varied across HLA loci, with DRB1 alleles showing the most associated TCRs and HLA-C alleles the fewest. In a later analysis, most CMV-associated TCR beta chains were found to appear HLA-restricted, with HLA associations seemingly driven largely by CMV exposure. A cluster of highly shared sequence variants was judged likely to be a technical artifact of the sequencing pipeline. Correlated functional status among segregating V segments might reflect linkage disequilibrium, but an unknown experimental factor could not be ruled out. In vitro tests confirmed that a few of the cytomegalovirus-associated TCR beta chains recognize cytomegalovirus antigens. While some public TCRs were present in many individuals, most TCR sequences turned up only very rarely across donors. Because counts were too low, seventeen rarely observed V segments, including chromosome 9 orphons, were excluded from the earlier analysis of some 590 of the donors. An association between a missense DCLRE1C variant and V-gene and J-gene trimming of TCR beta chains was found in a later genetic analysis and replicated in an independent cohort. A later analysis found that HLA-associated TCR beta chains were more clonally expanded and had lower generation probabilities than equally common non-associated chains. In a later genetic analysis, fewer N-insertions in productive TCRs were reported among donors in an Asian-associated ancestry cluster than the roughly 710-donor mean. This cohort had only TCR beta chains sequenced, and the lack of alpha or paired-chain data limited which features could be detected. The 87-base-pair reads could not distinguish some IMGT-functional V segments, including TRBV6-2 and TRBV6-3, so those segments were excluded. A further reported finding was that TCR beta sequences accurately predicted the HLA-A and HLA-B alleles for most subjects in the first cohort. In a later analysis, several top co-occurrence clusters were reported to appear linked to parvovirus B19, influenza, CMV and Epstein-Barr virus. Presence/absence analyses assumed roughly uniform sequencing depth across donors, an assumption that may not hold. HLA typing was unavailable for some donors at each locus, so association tests used only the typed subset. A total of 150 to 200 TCR beta chains were listed by the study as associated with cytomegalovirus. The only immune exposure information available for the cohort was CMV serostatus. In a later analysis, some 17,000 TCR beta sequences were associated with specific HLA alleles at a false discovery rate of 0.05. It was suggested by the authors that the approach could potentially be generalized to other disease states and immunological phenotypes.

This clone turned up a few times. What this receptor recognizes is not known. One base away there is no much larger clone; base qualities are not given. The CDR3 covers 12 residues, taking in both the cysteine and the phenylalanine. Only the CDR3 region is kept as DNA, spanning 36 bases read in frame from base 1. Sequences WSHSY (CDR1) and SAAADI (CDR2) are obtained from the germline V gene. V gives up 2 bases and J gives up 7 bases, and the segment between their germline ends measures 8 bases. Receptor libraries were prepared by the immunoSEQ multiplex PCR assay. The multiplex PCR relied on a mix of 60 forward primers for TCR Vbeta segments and 13 reverse primers for TCR Jbeta segments. Amplification of the CDR3 region of rearranged TCR beta genes was performed with a multiplex PCR assay on genomic DNA. On the Illumina HiSeq System, the amplified TCR beta libraries were sequenced as 87-base-pair reads. In the paper's pipeline: A later analysis tallied around 80 million unique TCR beta chains across the 610 or so repertoires, and approximately 12 million of those chains were shared by two or more donors. A nearest-neighbor algorithm error-corrected the raw reads and collapsed the reads into unique sequences, merging closely related sequences to remove PCR and sequencing errors. To assign V, D and J gene segments, CDR3 sequences were aligned to IMGT reference sequences. For a sequence to be retained, a match of at least six nucleotides to both a V gene segment and a J gene segment was required. A rearrangement was called productive if the CDR3 had no stop codons and remained in frame with V and J, and every other rearrangement was called non-productive. Following IMGT convention, CDR3 was defined as the stretch from the second conserved V-encoded cysteine to the conserved J-encoded phenylalanine. Sequences without an unambiguous match to a single V gene segment were excluded from the earlier analysis of approximately 560 of the donors. An earlier analysis of about 590 of the donors classified V segments as functional when productive rearrangements were above 56.7% and as segregating when the standard deviation between donors was above 5%. A statistical classification framework was built to diagnose cytomegalovirus status from the catalog of TCR beta chain sequences. In a later analysis, TCR nucleotide sequences were compared against IMGT/GENE-DB human TR gene sequences so that V and J genes could be assigned. Using the TCRdist pipeline, a later analysis assigned CDR3 sequences along with most-parsimonious VDJ recombination scenarios. A later analysis defined each TCR beta chain by its CDR3 amino acid sequence plus V-gene family, and excluded reads lacking a unique V-gene family. As a way to deal with suspected cross-contamination and a sequencing artifact, a later analysis dropped 450 to 600 nucleotide sequences that were highly shared and had low generation probability. In a later analysis, a clonal expansion index for each public chain was calculated from normalized within-repertoire ranks of inferred template counts. A later analysis computed generation probabilities with a VDJ recombination model fitted to out-of-frame rearrangements, and checked the results against IGoR. A later analysis scored TCR-TCR, TCR-HLA and TCR-CMV co-occurrence with hypergeometric tests, applying a repertoire-size bias correction to TCR pairs. A later analysis estimated false discovery rates by permuting HLA or CMV assignments 20 times. In a later analysis, co-occurring TCRs were grouped using DBSCAN, with TCRdist sequence similarity added in when clustering inside HLA-allele-positive subsets. For co-occurrence clustering, repertoires with fewer than 30,000 or more than 120,000 public chains were excluded, along with roughly five repertoires with anomalous nucleotide sharing. In TCRdb, the immuneACCESS table is reduced to in-frame sequences with V and J assigned. These tables do not hold every clone; where another copy was compared, an unresolved V gene accounts for under half, and the others remain unexplained. That table is the source of V, J and clone size, and D and trimming were worked out from the DNA. For this sample there are 130,000 to 150,000 clones; 78% appear just once. The ten largest clones represent 2.5% to 3.5% of the sample.

The source is a female donor in good health and CMV-seronegative. Sequenced: PBMCs. Recombination connected TRBV10-2 to TRBJ1-2, and the D gene may be TRBD1, 6 bases matching. The nucleotide sequence reads TGCGCCAGCAGTGAGGGGGGCGGTGGCTACACCTTC. Protein translation: CASSEGGGGYTF.